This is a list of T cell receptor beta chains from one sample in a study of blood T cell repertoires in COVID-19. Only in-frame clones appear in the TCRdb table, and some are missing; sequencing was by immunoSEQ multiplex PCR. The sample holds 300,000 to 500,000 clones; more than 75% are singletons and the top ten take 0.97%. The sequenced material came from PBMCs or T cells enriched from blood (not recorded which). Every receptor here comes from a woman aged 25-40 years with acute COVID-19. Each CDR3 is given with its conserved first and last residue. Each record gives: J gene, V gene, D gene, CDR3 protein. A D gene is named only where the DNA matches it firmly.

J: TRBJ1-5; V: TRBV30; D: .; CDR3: CAWSRDKNQPQHF
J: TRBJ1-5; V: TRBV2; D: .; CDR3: CASKLDKMANQPQHF
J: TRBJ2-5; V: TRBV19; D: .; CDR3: CASSIRKGEWETQYF
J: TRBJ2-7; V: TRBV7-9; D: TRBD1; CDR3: CASSLDRGPYEQYF
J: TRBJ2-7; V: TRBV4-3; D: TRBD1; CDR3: CASSAGQGPYEQYF
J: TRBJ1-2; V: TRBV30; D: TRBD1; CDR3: CAWTLDRGGGYTF
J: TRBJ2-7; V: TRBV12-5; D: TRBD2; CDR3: CASGFGLAGVLTYEQYF
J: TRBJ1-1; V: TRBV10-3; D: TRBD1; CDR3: CAISLAAGTGSNTEAFF
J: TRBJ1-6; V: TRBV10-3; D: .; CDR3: CAISESGGENSPLHF
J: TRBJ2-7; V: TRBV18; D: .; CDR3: CASSPSVANEQYF
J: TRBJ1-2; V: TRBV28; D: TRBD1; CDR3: CASSSQGAGGYTF
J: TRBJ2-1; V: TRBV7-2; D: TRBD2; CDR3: CASSARAGGLGSYNEQFF
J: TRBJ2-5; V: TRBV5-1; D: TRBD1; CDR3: CASSSLTGGRETQYF
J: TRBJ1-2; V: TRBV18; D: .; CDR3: CASSPQVGEYGYTF
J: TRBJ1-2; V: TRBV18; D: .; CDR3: CASSTTGQPVTGGYTF
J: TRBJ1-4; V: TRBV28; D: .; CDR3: CASSSVPEKLFF
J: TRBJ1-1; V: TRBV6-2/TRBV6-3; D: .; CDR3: CASSSQQGRRTEAFF
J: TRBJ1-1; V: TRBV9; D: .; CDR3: CASSLSDRGVTYTEAFF
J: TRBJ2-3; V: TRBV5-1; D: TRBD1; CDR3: CASSPSTGADTQYF
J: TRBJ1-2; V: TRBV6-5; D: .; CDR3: CASRGLRNYGYTF
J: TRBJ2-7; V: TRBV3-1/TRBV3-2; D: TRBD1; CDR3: CASSPGQGNYEQYF
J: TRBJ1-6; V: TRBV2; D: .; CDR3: CASSDPRLNSPLHF
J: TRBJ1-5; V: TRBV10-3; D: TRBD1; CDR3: CAISESPDRGNQPQHF
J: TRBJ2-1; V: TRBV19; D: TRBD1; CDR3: CASSIRGQGAGNEQFF
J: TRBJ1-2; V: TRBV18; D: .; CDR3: CASSPPPGEYGYTF
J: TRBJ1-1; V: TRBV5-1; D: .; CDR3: CASSVTGGSEAFF
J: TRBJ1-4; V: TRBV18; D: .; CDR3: CASSPLIGAGDEKLFF
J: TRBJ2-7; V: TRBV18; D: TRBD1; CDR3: CASSPGTGVGEQYF
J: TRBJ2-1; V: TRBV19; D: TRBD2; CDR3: CASSQRPGLAGLDEQFF
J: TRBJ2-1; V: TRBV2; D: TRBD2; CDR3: CASSEYRSGAYNEQFF
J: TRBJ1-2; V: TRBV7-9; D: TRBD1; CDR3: CASSLGDRGRGNYGYTF
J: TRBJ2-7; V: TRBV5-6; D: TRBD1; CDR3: CASSRDTGVSYEQYF
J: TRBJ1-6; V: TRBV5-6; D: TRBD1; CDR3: CASRPTGSANSPLHF
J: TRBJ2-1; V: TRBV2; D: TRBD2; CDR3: CASSDVVGTSGGVGEQFF
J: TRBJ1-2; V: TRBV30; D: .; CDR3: CAWSSGQDNYGYTF
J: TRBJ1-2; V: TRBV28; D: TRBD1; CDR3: CASSVSAPQGGFDGYTF
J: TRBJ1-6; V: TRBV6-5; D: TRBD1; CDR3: CASSYNRGVDSPLHF
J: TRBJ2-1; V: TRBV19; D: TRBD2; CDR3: CASSMTSGYEQFF
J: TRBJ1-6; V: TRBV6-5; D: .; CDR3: CASSYSGSNSPLHF
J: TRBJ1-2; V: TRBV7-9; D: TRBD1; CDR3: CASSPDRGQTYGYTF
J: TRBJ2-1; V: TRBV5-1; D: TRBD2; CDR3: CASNLAGALSYNEQFF
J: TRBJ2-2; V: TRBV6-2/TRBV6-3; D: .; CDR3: CASSYSLNTGELFF
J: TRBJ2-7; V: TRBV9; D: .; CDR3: CASSVSQDDYEQYF
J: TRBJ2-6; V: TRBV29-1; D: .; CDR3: CSVEGGTGANVLTF
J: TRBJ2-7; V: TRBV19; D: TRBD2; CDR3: CASNSSGGASNRGREQYF